The clone carrying this T cell receptor beta chain was picked up a small number of times. The target antigen is unknown. The data are from a study of cytomegalovirus exposure and HLA in healthy donors. Study-wide points: An analysis done earlier found most TCR beta V segments productive about 87% or about 30% of the time.

V shed 5 bases, J shed 7 bases, and the junction held 11 bases outside the gene matches. The CDR3 has 15 residues. CDR1 and CDR2 from the germline V gene are SGHKS and YYEKEE (reference sequence). The PCR ran on 60 Vbeta and 13 Jbeta primers. Profiling relied on immunoSEQ multiplex PCR, and the TCRdb table lists in-frame clones only, not all of them. Of 100,000 or so clones in the sample, 65% to 80% are singletons; the top ten hold roughly 2%. The rearrangement joins TRBV5-5 to TRBJ1-4, with 7 bases matching TRBD1. The TCR sequence derives from a woman aged 40 to 55 in good health and CMV-seronegative. Sequencing was carried out using PBMCs. In nucleotides, the CDR3 is TGTGCCAGCAGTCAGATACAGGGGTTGGGTGAAAAACTGTTTTTT. This translates into CASSQIQGLGEKLFF.